This passage covers 28 T cell receptor beta chains from one sample sequenced in a study of OX40 agonist ivuxolimab in advanced cancers. The table came from immunoSEQ multiplex PCR; TCRdb's copy has only in-frame clones and leaves some out. The sample shows tens of thousands of clones, approximately 86% of them seen only once. The sample here was CD4+ or CD8+ T cells sorted from blood, taken in a trial of the OX40 agonist ivuxolimab. These receptors originate from an adult with an advanced solid tumor such as melanoma, head and neck, liver or kidney cancer.

The V gene is TRBV5-1, the J gene TRBJ1-2, with 9 nucleotides matching TRBD1. The CDR3 has 17 amino acids. After removal of 4 bases from V and 8 bases from J, the junction contained 18 bases not matched to a gene. Germline V gene lookup returns CDR1 SGHRS and CDR2 YFSETQ. In nucleotides, the CDR3 is TGCGCCAGCAGCGGGTCCTTGATTAGGGACAGGGTCGGGGGCTACACCTTC. This gives the protein CASSGSLIRDRVGGYTF. The entire variable domain, with the rest obtained from reference TRBV5-1 and TRBJ1-2, is as follows: KAGVTQTPRYLIKTRGQQVTLSCSPISGHRSVSWYQQTPGQGLQFLFEYFSETQRNKGNFPGRFSGRQFSNSRSEMNVSTLELGDSALYLCASSGSLIRDRVGGYTFGSGTRLTVV.

The chain is built from TRBV6-6 and TRBJ1-1; D is undetermined. Trimming stripped 3 bases from V and 3 bases from J, with 2 bases between. There are 11 residues in the CDR3. Per germline, CDR1 MNHNY and CDR2 SVGAGI (reference sequence). CDR3: CASSYYTEAFF. As DNA, the CDR3 is TGTGCCAGCAGTTATTACACTGAAGCTTTCTTT.

The chain is built from TRBV28 and TRBJ2-7; D remains ambiguous. The germline V and J ends were trimmed by 7 bases and 0 bases, with 16 bases remaining between them. This CDR3 has 15 amino acids. The germline CDR1 and CDR2 sequences are MDHEN and SYDVKM. CDR3 sequence reads: CASKVSGRSSYEQYF. CDR3 coding DNA: TGTGCCAGCAAGGTTTCCGGCCGGAGCTCCTACGAGCAGTACTTC.

The chain links TRBV29-1 to TRBJ1-1; 7 nucleotides match TRBD1. V shed 3 bases, J shed 9 bases, and the junction held 13 bases outside the gene matches. CDR1 is SQVTM and CDR2 is ANQGSEA in the germline V gene. There are 14 residues in the CDR3. CDR3 loop: CSVDRGRGQEKAFF. The CDR3 DNA reads as TGCAGCGTTGATCGGGGGCGAGGACAGGAAAAAGCTTTCTTT.

This clone was recorded once. The chain joins TRBV2 to TRBJ2-2, with a possible D match to TRBD2 (5 bases). Trimming stripped 3 bases from V and 5 bases from J, with 13 bases between. This CDR3 has 15 amino acids. Germline lookup yields CDR1 SNHLY and CDR2 FYNNEI. DNA of the CDR3: TGTGCCAGCAGTGATCATTTAGCGTCGACCGGGGAGCTGTTTTTT. Amino acid sequence: CASSDHLASTGELFF.

This clone has more than one count but fewer than ten. The chain carries TRBV6-1 and TRBJ1-5; D not certain. V was shortened by 3 bases and J by 7 bases, with 13 bases between the two germline ends. Germline V lookup: CDR1 MNHNS, CDR2 SASEGT. The length of the CDR3 is 14 residues. CDR3 coding DNA: TGTGCCAGCAGTGAGGAGGTGGCCCGCCAGCCCCAGCATTTT. Amino acid sequence: CASSEEVARQPQHF.

This clone was counted between two and nine times. The chain employs TRBV9 and TRBJ2-2; D is undetermined. CDR3 length: 12 residues. Trimming pared 0 bases from V and 6 bases from J, leaving 3 bases between. Germline V gene sequence: CDR1 SGDLS, CDR2 YYNGEE. CDR3 amino acids: CASSVAAGELFF. CDR3 bases: TGTGCCAGCAGCGTAGCGGCCGGGGAGCTGTTTTTT.

The rearrangement uses TRBV15 and TRBJ1-1, with D unresolved. V was trimmed by 2 bases and J by 3 bases, leaving 16 bases between them. CDR1 is LNHNV and CDR2 is YYDKDF in the germline V gene (reference sequence). The CDR3 has 16 residues. CDR3 loop: CATSRSRSSGDTEAFF. The CDR3 region has the DNA TGTGCCACCAGCAGATCCCGGTCCTCTGGGGACACTGAAGCTTTCTTT.

V usage is TRBV18 and J usage is TRBJ1-4; TRBD1 matches 9 bases. Germline CDR1 is KGHSH and CDR2 is LQKENI. This CDR3 contains 14 residues. V gave up 3 bases and J gave up 7 bases; unmatched junction bases: 3. The CDR3 is CASSPDRGPEKLFF. The DNA of the CDR3 is TGTGCCAGCTCACCGGACAGGGGACCTGAAAAACTGTTTTTT.

The rearrangement joins TRBV7-9 to TRBJ1-5; TRBD1 might be the D (5 bases). V was pared by 0 bases and J by 3 bases, with 9 bases between. Germline CDR1 and CDR2: SEHNR and FQNEAQ (reference sequence). This CDR3 spans 15 amino acids. CDR3 sequence: CASSLAAGTNQPQHF. The CDR3 DNA follows: TGTGCCAGCAGCTTAGCTGCAGGGACCAATCAGCCCCAGCATTTT.

This chain uses TRBV5-1 with TRBJ1-3, with D hard to call. Deletions cut 0 bases from V and 3 bases from J, with 13 bases between. The CDR3 sequence is 16 residues long. CDR1 and CDR2 from the germline V gene are SGHRS and YFSETQ. CDR3 sequence: CASSLGTQADGNTIYF. In nucleotides, the CDR3 is TGCGCCAGCAGCTTGGGGACCCAGGCGGATGGAAACACCATATATTTT.

V is TRBV28 and J is TRBJ1-2, with a possible D match to TRBD1 (5 bases). The CDR3 consists of 16 residues. The V gene lost 2 bases and the J gene lost 2 bases, with 15 bases spanning the gap. Germline lookup yields CDR1 MDHEN and CDR2 SYDVKM. The CDR3 loop reads CASSLGGPKPNYGYTF. CDR3 in DNA: TGTGCCAGCAGTTTAGGGGGACCTAAACCCAACTATGGCTACACCTTC.

This sequence joins TRBV7-8 and TRBJ1-1, with 8 bases lining up with TRBD1. From germline, CDR1 is SGHVS and CDR2 FQNEAQ. The CDR3 extends over 17 amino acids. The trim removed 4 bases at V and 2 bases at J, leaving 12 bases unmatched. Written as DNA, the CDR3 is TGTGCCAGCAGCTACTCAGGTTTTTCAGGGGGCAACACTGAAGCTTTCTTT. This sequence encodes CASSYSGFSGGNTEAFF. Filled out from reference TRBV7-8 and TRBJ1-1, the complete variable domain reads GAGVSQSPRYKVAKRGQDVALRCDPISGHVSLFWYQQALGQGPEFLTYFQNEAQLDKSGLPSDRFFAERPEGSVSTLKIQRTQQEDSAVYLCASSYSGFSGGNTEAFFGQGTRLTVV.

J is TRBJ2-3 and V is TRBV28; 8 bases are a match to TRBD1. V shed 4 bases and J 5 bases; nucleotides not matched to a gene: 5. The CDR3 is made up of 14 amino acids. Germline values: CDR1 MDHEN, CDR2 SYDVKM. Here the CDR3 reads CASSSRGLVDTQYF. The CDR3 nucleotides read TGTGCCAGCAGTTCCAGGGGGCTCGTAGATACGCAGTATTTT.

This sequence joins TRBV4-3 and TRBJ2-1, with 10 bases aligning to TRBD1. The junction had 8 bases not matched to a gene; V was cut back by 0 bases and J by 0 bases. This CDR3 is built from 19 residues. Germline V gene sequence: CDR1 LGHNA, CDR2 YSLEER. CDR3 sequence reads: CASSQDWTGGTSSYNEQFF. Here the CDR3 DNA reads TGCGCCAGCAGCCAAGATTGGACAGGGGGTACTAGCTCCTACAATGAGCAGTTCTTC.

The V gene is TRBV6-6, the J gene TRBJ1-2; the D is unclear. This CDR3 region has 15 residues. Germline V CDR1 and CDR2: MNHNY, SVGAGI (reference sequence). V lost 0 bases, J lost 7 bases, and 15 bases lay in between. The CDR3 sequence: CASSYSGSSQGGYTF. As DNA, the CDR3 is TGTGCCAGCAGTTACTCGGGGTCATCTCAAGGTGGCTACACCTTC.

The chain employs TRBV5-4 and TRBJ1-4, with 10 bases that match TRBD1. V was pared by 0 bases and J by 8 bases, with 4 bases of the junction left unmatched. This CDR3 is built from 15 residues. Germline V gene sequence: CDR1 SGHNT, CDR2 YYREEE (reference sequence). As DNA, the CDR3 is TGTGCCAGCAGCTTGGGGGACAGGGGTGTCGAAAAACTGTTTTTT. Translating gives CASSLGDRGVEKLFF. The complete variable domain, with remaining parts taken from reference TRBV5-4 and TRBJ1-4, reads ETGVTQSPTHLIKTRGQQVTLRCSSQSGHNTVSWYQQALGQGPQFIFQYYREEENGRGNFPPRFSGLQFPNYSSELNVNALELDDSALYLCASSLGDRGVEKLFFGSGTQLSVL.

The V call is TRBV30, the J call TRBJ1-2; D call uncertain. V lost 0 bases, J lost 7 bases, and 12 bases lay in between. The germline V gene encodes CDR1 GTSNPN and CDR2 SVGIG (reference sequence). The CDR3 consists of 13 residues. CDR3 nucleotides: TGTGCCTGGAGTGTAAGTTTGGTTGGTGGCTACACCTTC. This codes for CAWSVSLVGGYTF.

The chain links TRBV5-1 to TRBJ1-1; D is ambiguous. Germline CDR1 reads SGHRS; CDR2 reads YFSETQ. The CDR3 runs 14 residues. V shed 4 bases and J shed 1 base, with 11 bases lying between them. CDR3 protein: CASSPLHGNTEAFF. The DNA for the CDR3 is TGCGCCAGCAGCCCGCTTCATGGGAACACTGAAGCTTTCTTT.

This clone was seen once. The V call is TRBV5-1, the J call TRBJ2-5; 9 nucleotides agree with TRBD1. Trimming took 4 bases from V and 5 from J; bases not matched to a gene: 12. This CDR3 spans 16 amino acids. CDR1 is SGHRS and CDR2 is YFSETQ in the germline V gene. The DNA of the CDR3 is TGCGCCAGCAGCCGGACAGGGGATCCTTCTGCGGAGACCCAGTACTTC. Encoded protein: CASSRTGDPSAETQYF.

This clone was recorded only once. The chain uses TRBV6-6 and TRBJ2-6; the D gene is possibly TRBD1 (5 bases). The CDR3 sequence is 15 residues long. V was cut by 1 base and J by 2 bases, with 6 bases left in between. The germline gives CDR1 MNHNY, CDR2 SVGAGI (reference sequence). The DNA of the CDR3 is TGTGCCAGCAGTTACTGGGGCCCTGGGGCCAACGTCCTGACTTTC. Translated: CASSYWGPGANVLTF.

The table lists this clone with a count of one. The V gene is TRBV30, the J gene TRBJ1-3; no firm D call. The germline CDR1 and CDR2 sequences are GTSNPN and SVGIG (reference sequence). V shed 0 bases and J shed 4 bases, with 7 bases lying between them. The CDR3 spans 13 residues. CDR3 bases: TGTGCCTGGAGTGTAGTCGGCGGAAACACCATATATTTT. Its protein is CAWSVVGGNTIYF.

CDR3 sequence (DNA): TGCGCCAGCAGCTTATCTATGTTGGATGAGCAGTTCTTC. Protein product: CASSLSMLDEQFF. The chain carries TRBV5-1 and TRBJ2-1, with D unresolved. This CDR3 is 13 amino acids long. The germline V and J ends were trimmed by 2 bases and 8 bases, with 11 bases remaining between them. Per the germline V gene, CDR1 is SGHRS and CDR2 is YFSETQ.

J is TRBJ1-2 and V is TRBV5-1; 11 bases map to TRBD1. V lost 4 bases to trimming and J lost 7 bases; unmatched junction nucleotides: 12. From germline, CDR1 is SGHRS and CDR2 YFSETQ. This CDR3 is 16 amino acids long. CDR3 DNA sequence: TGCGCCAGCAGCGCGGGCGTGGGGACAGGGGGATCTGGCTACACCTTC. Encoded protein: CASSAGVGTGGSGYTF.

This clone appeared a few times. The chain is built from TRBV5-4 and TRBJ2-1; 8 nucleotides align to TRBD1. CDR3 length equals 15 residues. The trim removed 4 bases at V and 5 bases at J, leaving 8 bases unmatched. Per germline, CDR1 SGHNT and CDR2 YYREEE (reference sequence). In DNA, the CDR3 is TGTGCCAGCAGCCACCGACAGGGGCCCGACAATGAGCAGTTCTTC. It yields the protein CASSHRQGPDNEQFF.

The V call is TRBV28, the J call TRBJ1-4; D perhaps matches TRBD1 (6 bases). Trimming pared 2 bases from V and 11 bases from J, leaving 15 bases between. From germline, CDR1 is MDHEN and CDR2 SYDVKM. The CDR3 totals 14 residues. For the CDR3, the DNA is TGTGCCAGCAGTTTAACGGGGGCAACGAAGAAACTGTTTTTT. Amino acids: CASSLTGATKKLFF.

The chain has TRBV6-6 and TRBJ2-5; 8 bases align to TRBD2. The CDR3 runs to 13 residues. CDR1 is MNHNY, CDR2 SVGAGI, per germline (reference sequence). Trimming at V came to 6 bases and at J to 1 base, leaving 1 base not matched to a gene. The CDR3 spells CASRGLVQETQYF. CDR3 DNA sequence: TGTGCCAGCAGGGGACTAGTCCAAGAGACCCAGTACTTC.

V usage is TRBV5-1 and J usage is TRBJ2-1; tentatively, D is TRBD1 or TRBD2 (5 bases each). V lost 5 bases and J lost 7, with 7 bases in between. This CDR3 contains 11 residues. CDR1 SGHRS and CDR2 YFSETQ come from the germline V gene. The CDR3 DNA follows: TGCGCCAGCAGGGGGGAGAATGAGCAGTTCTTC. This sequence encodes CASRGENEQFF.